The rows below give T cell receptor beta chains drawn from one sample of a study of stem cell transplantation in POMP-related autoinflammatory disease. Sequenced by immunoSEQ multiplex PCR; TCRdb stores in-frame clones only, minus some. The data contain 8,000 to 9,000 clones, 88% of them seen just once; the ten biggest clones take up roughly 12%. The input for sequencing was CD8+ T cells from PBMCs, taken after stem cell transplantation. The receptor source for this set is a human patient with POMP-related autoinflammation and immune dysregulation (PRAID). Some T cells may be graft donor cells. Both conserved end residues are part of each CDR3. A D gene is named only where the DNA matches it firmly. Clone size appears in some rows only: once, few, many, or a class for an expanded clone.

TRBJ1-6 TRBD1 - TRBV6-5 TGTGCCAGCACCGAAGTTGGGACAGACGGCTCACCCCTCCACTTT CASTEVGTDGSPLHF
TRBJ2-2 TRBD1 - TRBV11-2 TGTGCCAGCAGCCCCGGACAGGTCGGCACCGGGGAGCTGTTTTTT CASSPGQVGTGELFF
TRBJ1-3 TRBD1 - TRBV24-1 TGTGCCACCAGCATGACAGGGGAGGACTCTGGAAACACCATATATTTT CATSMTGEDSGNTIYF
TRBJ2-1 TRBD2 - TRBV5-1 TGCGCCAGCAGCTTGGAGGGACTAGTTCATAATGAGCAGTTCTTC CASSLEGLVHNEQFF
TRBJ2-1 - - TRBV3-1/TRBV3-2 TGTGCCAGCAGCCATACGGCGGGCAATGAGCAGTTCTTC CASSHTAGNEQFF
TRBJ2-3 TRBD2 - TRBV7-9 TGTGCCAGCAGCTCTAGCGGGAGTAGAGATACGCAGTATTTT CASSSSGSRDTQYF
TRBJ1-1 TRBD1 - TRBV28 TGTGCCAGCAGTTCTTACGGGGGACAGGGGGGCACTGAAGCTTTCTTT CASSSYGGQGGTEAFF
TRBJ2-5 - - TRBV7-8 TGTGCCAGCAGCTCTTCTGAGTTCCAAGAGACCCAGTACTTC CASSSSEFQETQYF
TRBJ1-1 TRBD1 - TRBV28 TGTGCCAGCAGTCCCCCCTTCAGACAGGGCCAAGGAGCTTTCTTT CASSPPFRQGQGAFF
TRBJ1-6 - - TRBV9 TGTGCCAGCAGCGTAGAACCCCCCTACTCACCCCTCCACTTT CASSVEPPYSPLHF
TRBJ2-7 - - TRBV30 TGTGCCTGGAGAGGGAAGGGTGTCAGCGGCCGCTACGAGCAGTACTTC CAWRGKGVSGRYEQYF
TRBJ2-2 - - TRBV27 TGTGCCAGCAGTTTATCGGTTTGGGGGAACGGGGAGCTGTTTTTT CASSLSVWGNGELFF
TRBJ1-2 - - TRBV2 TGTGCCAGCAGTGATAGGCTGGGGGGCTATGGCTACACCTTC CASSDRLGGYGYTF
TRBJ2-2 - - TRBV7-9 TGTGCCAGCCAGAACACCGGGGAGCTGTTTTTT CASQNTGELFF
TRBJ2-1 - once TRBV2 TGTGCCAGATATACGGGGAATGAGCAGTTCTTC CARYTGNEQFF
TRBJ2-3 - - TRBV27 TGTGCCAGCAGTTTATCGGCAGATACGCAGTATTTT CASSLSADTQYF
TRBJ1-6 - - TRBV5-5 TGTGCCAGCAGCTTGGAGTCGGCATACTCCTATAATTCACCCCTCCACTTT CASSLESAYSYNSPLHF
TRBJ2-7 - - TRBV15 TGTGCCACCAGCGCCGGCGCGACCTACGAGCAGTACTTC CATSAGATYEQYF
TRBJ1-3 - - TRBV29-1 TGCAGAGGGGGTGAAATACCCTCTGGAAACACCATATATTTT CRGGEIPSGNTIYF
TRBJ1-3 - - TRBV19 TGTGCCAGTAGTACCCCGCGGGGTGGTTCGGAAAACACCATATATTTT CASSTPRGGSENTIYF
TRBJ2-5 - - TRBV27 TGTGCCAGCAGTTCTTCCCTCAACTGGGGAGAGACCCAGTACTTC CASSSSLNWGETQYF
TRBJ2-1 TRBD2 - TRBV4-1 TGCGCCAGCAGCGAATCTTTTGGCGGGAGGGCCAACAATGAGCAGTTCTTC CASSESFGGRANNEQFF
TRBJ2-7 - once TRBV5-6 TGTGCCAGCAGCGGCCTTGGGGGCTACGAGCAGTACTTC CASSGLGGYEQYF